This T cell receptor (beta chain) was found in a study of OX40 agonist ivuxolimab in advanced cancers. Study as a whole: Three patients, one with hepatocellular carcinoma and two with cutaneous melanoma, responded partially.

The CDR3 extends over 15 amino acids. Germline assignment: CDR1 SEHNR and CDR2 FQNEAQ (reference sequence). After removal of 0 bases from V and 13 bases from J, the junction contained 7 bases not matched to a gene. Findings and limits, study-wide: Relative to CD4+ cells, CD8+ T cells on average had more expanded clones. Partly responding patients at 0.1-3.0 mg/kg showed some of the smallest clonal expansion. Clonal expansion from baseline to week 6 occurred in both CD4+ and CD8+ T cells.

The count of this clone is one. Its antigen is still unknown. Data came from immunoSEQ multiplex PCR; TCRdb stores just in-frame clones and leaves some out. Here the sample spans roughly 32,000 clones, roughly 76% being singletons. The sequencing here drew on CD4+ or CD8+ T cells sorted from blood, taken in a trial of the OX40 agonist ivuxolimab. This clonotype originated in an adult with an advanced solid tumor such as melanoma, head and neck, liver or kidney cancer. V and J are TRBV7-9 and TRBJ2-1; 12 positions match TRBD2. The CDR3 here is CASSLALAGGQRQFF. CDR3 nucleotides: TGTGCCAGCAGCTTAGCGCTAGCGGGAGGGCAACGTCAGTTCTTC. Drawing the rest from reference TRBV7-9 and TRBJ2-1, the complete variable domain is DTGVSQNPRHKITKRGQNVTFRCDPISEHNRLYWYRQTLGQGPEFLTYFQNEAQLEKSRLLSDRFSAERPKGSFSTLEIQRTEQGDSAMYLCASSLALAGGQRQFFGPGTRLTVL.